This paragraph reports one TCR beta chain. The target antigen is unknown. This specimen belongs to a study of T cell responses to AZD1222 COVID-19 vaccine. Study results and limitations: Compared with day 0, the breadth and depth of the Spike-specific TCR repertoire rose significantly after two doses of AZD1222. Researchers report vaccine-associated CD4 TCRs spanning spike, with dominance at 160-218 and 743-854. Among spike-specific TCRs, nearly half reportedly target unmutated variant regions.

The table came from immunoSEQ multiplex PCR; TCRdb's copy has only in-frame clones and leaves some out. This table has roughly 200,000 clones, roughly 92% appearing once. The sample in question was peripheral blood, obtained on day 0 of AZD1222 vaccination. The TCR comes from an adult in good health.

CDR3 residues: CASSSTGNTEAFF. The CDR3 nucleotides are TGCGCCAGCAGCTCGACGGGGAACACTGAAGCTTTCTTT. This chain uses TRBV5-1 with TRBJ1-1, with D hard to call. Germline-derived CDR1 and CDR2 are SGHRS and YFSETQ. The CDR3 consists of 13 residues. V was clipped by 3 bases and J by 1 base, with 7 bases between them.